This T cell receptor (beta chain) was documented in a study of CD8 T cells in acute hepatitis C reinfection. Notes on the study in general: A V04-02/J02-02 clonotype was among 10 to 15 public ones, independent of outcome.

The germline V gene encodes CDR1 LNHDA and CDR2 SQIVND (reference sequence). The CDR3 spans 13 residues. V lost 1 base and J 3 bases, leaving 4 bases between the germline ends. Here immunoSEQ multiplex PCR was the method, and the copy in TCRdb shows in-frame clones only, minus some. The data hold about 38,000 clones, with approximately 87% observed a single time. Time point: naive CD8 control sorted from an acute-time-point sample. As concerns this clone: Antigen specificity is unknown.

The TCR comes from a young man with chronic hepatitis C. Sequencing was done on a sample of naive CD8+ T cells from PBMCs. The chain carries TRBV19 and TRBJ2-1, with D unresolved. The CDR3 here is CASSIGDYNEQFF. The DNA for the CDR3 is TGTGCCAGTAGTATAGGTGACTACAATGAGCAGTTCTTC.